This record covers a single TCR beta chain. This record belongs to a study of OX40 agonist ivuxolimab in advanced cancers. From germline, CDR1 is SGDLS and CDR2 YYNGEE. The CDR3 has 16 residues. V dropped 1 base and J dropped 2 bases, with 13 bases sitting between them. The protocol was immunoSEQ multiplex PCR, while the TCRdb copy is restricted to in-frame clones and leaves out a portion. The sample lists about 80,000 clones; around 94% were seen once. Sequenced material: CD4+ or CD8+ T cells sorted from blood, taken in a trial of the OX40 agonist ivuxolimab. The rearrangement uses TRBV9 and TRBJ1-3, with D tentatively TRBD1 (6 bases). The TCR comes from an adult with an advanced solid tumor such as melanoma, head and neck, liver or kidney cancer. This chain's CDR3 is CASSVTGLGTGNTIYF. For the CDR3, the DNA is TGTGCCAGCAGCGTAACAGGGCTGGGCACTGGAAACACCATATATTTT.